By share, the clone carrying this TCR beta chain counts as large. Its target is not known. This entry is derived from a study of CD4 T cell repertoires in COVID-19. Overall study findings and caveats: In SARS-CoV and/or HKU1 spike cultures, between roughly 7 and 25% of SARS-CoV-2 clonotypes reappeared. Suggested intraclonal diversification: top SARS-CoV-2-reactive clonotypes appeared in two or three memory subsets.

The table came from immunoSEQ multiplex PCR; TCRdb's copy has only in-frame clones and leaves some out. Of approximately 600 clones in the sample, about a sixth were seen once. CDR3 length: 12 residues. V was clipped by 6 bases and J by 4 bases, with 7 bases between them. Germline V gives CDR1 MNHEY, CDR2 SVGEGT. The TCR was taken from a human donor who had COVID-19. The source was memory CD4+ T cells, cultured in vitro, collected after recovery from COVID-19. The V gene is TRBV6-2 or TRBV6-3, the J gene TRBJ1-3; D is ambiguous. CDR3 protein: CASSPVGNTIYF. CDR3 nucleotide sequence: TGTGCCAGCAGCCCGGTCGGAAACACCATATATTTT.